This TCR beta chain derives from a study of T cell responses to AZD1222 COVID-19 vaccine. Whole-study results and caveats: Baseline seropositivity characterized only a handful of AZD1222 recipients.

Some clones are missing from TCRdb's copy, which holds only in-frame ones; the method was immunoSEQ multiplex PCR. Of 100,000 to 150,000 clones listed, 85% are singletons. The CDR3 is 18 residues long. Per germline, CDR1 SSHAT and CDR2 FNYEAQ (reference sequence). Points on this clone: What it binds is not known. Its ends do not fully match the called genes, so a read error is possible.

The chain joins TRBV7-7 to TRBJ1-5; TRBD1 is a possible D gene (5 bases). The source is an adult who received the MenACWY meningococcal vaccine as a control. Sequencing used peripheral blood, obtained 28 days after the second dose of the MenACWY control vaccine. In DNA, the CDR3 is TGTGCTAGCAGCTTAGACGCCCACGTCAGGGAAGGTGCTCAGCCCCAGCATTTT. Its translation: CASSLDAHVREGAQPQHF.